The rows below give T cell receptor beta chains drawn from one sample of a study of CD8 T cells in Susac syndrome. TCRdb ran MiXCR on the immunoSEQ multiplex PCR reads and lists one entry per CDR3 protein. The table has 73,000 or so distinct CDR3 sequences, approximately 94% seen once. Sequencing input: CD8+ T cells from PBMCs. These receptors were taken from a human donor with multiple sclerosis. The CDR3 runs from the conserved cysteine through the conserved F or W. A D gene is named only where the DNA matches it firmly. Clone size appears in some rows only: once, few, many, or a class for an expanded clone.

V gene: TRBV20-1; CDR3 length: 17; J gene: TRBJ2-3; D gene: TRBD2; clone size: -; CDR3 protein: CSARGASGRHGTDTQYF; CDR3 DNA: TGCAGTGCTAGAGGGGCTAGCGGGAGGCATGGCACAGATACGCAGTATTTT
V gene: TRBV14; CDR3 length: 17; J gene: TRBJ1-2; D gene: TRBD1; clone size: -; CDR3 protein: CASSQDPRTGVMDGYTF; CDR3 DNA: TGTGCCAGCAGCCAAGACCCCCGGACAGGAGTAATGGATGGCTACACCTTC
V gene: TRBV27; CDR3 length: 13; J gene: TRBJ1-1; D gene: -; clone size: -; CDR3 protein: CASTGTTGTEAFF; CDR3 DNA: TGTGCCAGCACCGGGACAACGGGCACTGAAGCTTTCTTT
V gene: TRBV4-3; CDR3 length: 15; J gene: TRBJ1-2; D gene: -; clone size: -; CDR3 protein: CASSPLDTDPYGYTF; CDR3 DNA: TGCGCCAGCAGCCCGCTGGATACCGACCCCTATGGCTACACCTTC
V gene: TRBV7-9; CDR3 length: 15; J gene: TRBJ2-7; D gene: TRBD1; clone size: -; CDR3 protein: CASSSGGQGAYEQYF; CDR3 DNA: TGTGCCAGCAGCTCGGGGGGACAGGGGGCCTACGAGCAGTACTTC
V gene: TRBV27; CDR3 length: 13; J gene: TRBJ1-2; D gene: -; clone size: -; CDR3 protein: CASSFGAGYGYTF; CDR3 DNA: TGTGCCAGCAGCTTCGGAGCCGGCTATGGCTACACCTTC
V gene: TRBV29-1; CDR3 length: 18; J gene: TRBJ2-6; D gene: TRBD1; clone size: -; CDR3 protein: CSVEDREEVTPGANVLTF; CDR3 DNA: TGCAGCGTTGAGGACAGGGAGGAGGTGACCCCTGGGGCCAACGTCCTGACTTTC
V gene: TRBV12-3/TRBV12-4; CDR3 length: 17; J gene: TRBJ2-1; D gene: -; clone size: -; CDR3 protein: CASSLPTSERRGNEQFF; CDR3 DNA: TGTGCCAGCAGTTTACCCACTTCCGAGCGACGGGGGAATGAGCAGTTCTTC
V gene: TRBV4-3; CDR3 length: 16; J gene: TRBJ2-1; D gene: -; clone size: -; CDR3 protein: CASSQDVGARYNEQFF; CDR3 DNA: TGCGCCAGCAGCCAAGATGTAGGGGCCCGATACAATGAGCAGTTCTTC
V gene: TRBV19; CDR3 length: 14; J gene: TRBJ2-1; D gene: -; clone size: -; CDR3 protein: CASSIDRRHNEQFF; CDR3 DNA: TGTGCCAGTAGTATAGATCGGAGACACAATGAGCAGTTCTTC
V gene: TRBV29-1; CDR3 length: 11; J gene: TRBJ1-2; D gene: TRBD1; clone size: -; CDR3 protein: CSVWTGSGYTF; CDR3 DNA: TGCAGCGTCTGGACAGGGTCGGGCTACACCTTC
V gene: TRBV14; CDR3 length: 13; J gene: TRBJ1-4; D gene: -; clone size: once; CDR3 protein: CASSHGLSGKLFF; CDR3 DNA: TGTGCCAGCAGCCACGGCCTTTCGGGAAAACTGTTTTTT
V gene: TRBV7-9; CDR3 length: 16; J gene: TRBJ2-1; D gene: TRBD1; clone size: -; CDR3 protein: CASSSRDSISYNEQFF; CDR3 DNA: TGTGCCAGCAGCTCTAGGGACAGTATCTCCTACAATGAGCAGTTCTTC
V gene: TRBV5-1; CDR3 length: 15; J gene: TRBJ1-5; D gene: -; clone size: -; CDR3 protein: CASSLRPGENQPQHF; CDR3 DNA: TGCGCCAGCAGCTTGCGGCCGGGGGAAAATCAGCCCCAGCATTTT
V gene: TRBV19; CDR3 length: 15; J gene: TRBJ2-1; D gene: TRBD2; clone size: -; CDR3 protein: CASSVGTSGYNEQFF; CDR3 DNA: TGTGCCAGTAGTGTGGGGACTAGCGGATACAATGAGCAGTTCTTC
V gene: TRBV27; CDR3 length: 14; J gene: TRBJ2-7; D gene: -; clone size: -; CDR3 protein: CASSLGPMANEQYF; CDR3 DNA: TGTGCCAGCAGTTTGGGACCCATGGCCAACGAGCAGTACTTC
V gene: TRBV9; CDR3 length: 12; J gene: TRBJ1-1; D gene: -; clone size: once; CDR3 protein: CASSVGRTEAFF; CDR3 DNA: TGTGCCAGCAGCGTCGGCCGGACTGAAGCTTTCTTT
V gene: TRBV7-2; CDR3 length: 15; J gene: TRBJ1-1; D gene: -; clone size: -; CDR3 protein: CASSLDLAVNTEAFF; CDR3 DNA: TGTGCCAGCAGCTTAGATCTGGCGGTGAACACTGAAGCTTTCTTT
V gene: TRBV12-3/TRBV12-4; CDR3 length: 12; J gene: TRBJ2-3; D gene: TRBD1; clone size: few; CDR3 protein: CASSPGGETQYF; CDR3 DNA: TGTGCCAGCAGTCCAGGGGGTGAGACGCAGTATTTT
V gene: TRBV4-2; CDR3 length: 16; J gene: TRBJ2-1; D gene: TRBD2; clone size: once; CDR3 protein: CASSQTSGGDYNEQFF; CDR3 DNA: TGTGCCAGCAGCCAGACTAGCGGGGGGGACTACAATGAGCAGTTCTTC
V gene: TRBV7-8; CDR3 length: 13; J gene: TRBJ1-2; D gene: TRBD1; clone size: -; CDR3 protein: CASSPGPGQGYTF; CDR3 DNA: TGTGCCAGCAGCCCGGGACCGGGACAGGGCTACACCTTC
V gene: TRBV6-5; CDR3 length: 12; J gene: TRBJ2-6; D gene: -; clone size: -; CDR3 protein: CASTSGANVLTF; CDR3 DNA: TGTGCCAGCACTTCTGGGGCCAACGTCCTGACTTTC
V gene: TRBV3-1; CDR3 length: 15; J gene: TRBJ1-5; D gene: -; clone size: -; CDR3 protein: CASSQGLGLNQPQHF; CDR3 DNA: TGTGCCAGCAGCCAAGGGCTAGGGCTCAATCAGCCCCAGCATTTT
V gene: TRBV29-1; CDR3 length: 13; J gene: TRBJ1-4; D gene: -; clone size: once; CDR3 protein: CSVRLATNEKLFF; CDR3 DNA: TGCAGCGTTCGCCTTGCAACTAATGAAAAACTGTTTTTT
V gene: TRBV6-5; CDR3 length: 15; J gene: TRBJ1-1; D gene: -; clone size: -; CDR3 protein: CASSYSEGRRAEAFF; CDR3 DNA: TGTGCCAGCAGTTACTCTGAGGGACGTAGAGCTGAAGCTTTCTTT
V gene: TRBV29-1; CDR3 length: 13; J gene: TRBJ1-1; D gene: -; clone size: -; CDR3 protein: CSVEPGVDTEAFF; CDR3 DNA: TGCAGCGTTGAACCAGGGGTGGACACTGAAGCTTTCTTT
V gene: TRBV29-1; CDR3 length: 15; J gene: TRBJ2-7; D gene: -; clone size: -; CDR3 protein: CSVGGRGRGPDEQYF; CDR3 DNA: TGCAGCGTCGGAGGCAGGGGAAGGGGACCAGACGAGCAGTACTTC
V gene: TRBV5-4; CDR3 length: 13; J gene: TRBJ2-7; D gene: TRBD1; clone size: -; CDR3 protein: CASRDRGSYEQYF; CDR3 DNA: TGTGCCAGCAGAGACAGGGGATCCTACGAGCAGTACTTC
V gene: TRBV30; CDR3 length: 14; J gene: TRBJ1-2; D gene: -; clone size: -; CDR3 protein: CAWSLVEAVYGYTF; CDR3 DNA: TGTGCCTGGAGTTTGGTCGAAGCGGTCTATGGCTACACCTTC
V gene: TRBV7-8; CDR3 length: 13; J gene: TRBJ2-7; D gene: TRBD1; clone size: few; CDR3 protein: CASSGDRVLEQYF; CDR3 DNA: TGTGCCAGCAGCGGCGACAGGGTGCTTGAGCAGTACTTC
V gene: TRBV12-5; CDR3 length: 17; J gene: TRBJ2-3; D gene: TRBD1; clone size: -; CDR3 protein: CASGWGPPGQLSDTQYF; CDR3 DNA: TGTGCTAGTGGTTGGGGACCGCCGGGACAGCTATCAGATACGCAGTATTTT
V gene: TRBV29-1; CDR3 length: 14; J gene: TRBJ2-3; D gene: TRBD2; clone size: -; CDR3 protein: CSAPTSGGEDTQYF; CDR3 DNA: TGCAGCGCACCGACTAGCGGGGGGGAAGATACGCAGTATTTT
V gene: TRBV7-2; CDR3 length: 16; J gene: TRBJ2-1; D gene: -; clone size: -; CDR3 protein: CASSEGGTWTVNEQFF; CDR3 DNA: TGTGCCAGCAGCGAGGGGGGGACATGGACCGTCAATGAGCAGTTCTTC
V gene: TRBV3-1; CDR3 length: 15; J gene: TRBJ2-1; D gene: TRBD2; clone size: -; CDR3 protein: CASSRGLAEHNEQFF; CDR3 DNA: TGTGCCAGCAGCCGAGGACTAGCGGAACACAATGAGCAGTTCTTC
V gene: TRBV19; CDR3 length: 14; J gene: TRBJ2-7; D gene: -; clone size: -; CDR3 protein: CASSMTAGSQEQYF; CDR3 DNA: TGTGCCAGTAGTATGACGGCAGGATCACAGGAGCAGTACTTC
V gene: TRBV6-5; CDR3 length: 15; J gene: TRBJ2-7; D gene: -; clone size: -; CDR3 protein: CASGLDSNPSYEQYF; CDR3 DNA: TGTGCCAGCGGACTCGACAGCAACCCTTCCTACGAGCAGTACTTC
V gene: TRBV4-1; CDR3 length: 14; J gene: TRBJ2-5; D gene: -; clone size: -; CDR3 protein: CASSQRQLEETQYF; CDR3 DNA: TGCGCCAGCAGCCAAAGACAGCTTGAGGAGACCCAGTACTTC
V gene: TRBV14; CDR3 length: 17; J gene: TRBJ2-1; D gene: -; clone size: -; CDR3 protein: CASSQGDIRLVYNEQFF; CDR3 DNA: TGTGCCAGCAGCCAAGGGGACATCCGTCTGGTCTACAATGAGCAGTTCTTC
V gene: TRBV29-1; CDR3 length: 13; J gene: TRBJ1-5; D gene: -; clone size: -; CDR3 protein: CSVRQGGNQPQHF; CDR3 DNA: TGCAGCGTTCGGCAGGGCGGCAATCAGCCCCAGCATTTT
V gene: TRBV29-1; CDR3 length: 13; J gene: TRBJ2-1; D gene: -; clone size: -; CDR3 protein: CSVHHPLGNEQFF; CDR3 DNA: TGCAGCGTCCACCATCCTTTGGGCAATGAGCAGTTCTTC
V gene: TRBV20-1; CDR3 length: 14; J gene: TRBJ2-7; D gene: TRBD2; clone size: -; CDR3 protein: CSARTSGRRYEQYF; CDR3 DNA: TGCAGTGCTCGGACTAGCGGGAGAAGGTACGAGCAGTACTTC
V gene: TRBV12-3/TRBV12-4; CDR3 length: 15; J gene: TRBJ2-7; D gene: -; clone size: -; CDR3 protein: CASSLIPDLDYVQYF; CDR3 DNA: TGTGCCAGCAGTTTAATTCCGGACCTGGACTACGTGCAGTACTTC
V gene: TRBV9; CDR3 length: 17; J gene: TRBJ2-2; D gene: -; clone size: -; CDR3 protein: CASSSGPQGGSTGELFF; CDR3 DNA: TGTGCCAGCAGCTCCGGCCCGCAGGGGGGGAGCACCGGGGAGCTGTTTTTT
V gene: TRBV25-1; CDR3 length: 13; J gene: TRBJ2-3; D gene: TRBD1; clone size: -; CDR3 protein: CASNRGAADTQYF; CDR3 DNA: TGTGCCAGTAACAGGGGCGCAGCAGATACGCAGTATTTT
V gene: TRBV6-1; CDR3 length: 14; J gene: TRBJ2-4; D gene: -; clone size: -; CDR3 protein: CASKSHDSPNIQYF; CDR3 DNA: TGTGCCAGCAAATCCCACGACAGCCCAAACATTCAGTACTTC
V gene: TRBV6-1; CDR3 length: 15; J gene: TRBJ2-5; D gene: TRBD1; clone size: once; CDR3 protein: CASRTRDRGFETQYF; CDR3 DNA: TGTGCCAGCAGGACCCGGGACAGGGGTTTCGAGACCCAGTACTTC
V gene: TRBV13; CDR3 length: 16; J gene: TRBJ2-5; D gene: TRBD2; clone size: -; CDR3 protein: CASSLALAGGWETQYF; CDR3 DNA: TGTGCCAGCAGCTTAGCGCTAGCGGGGGGCTGGGAGACCCAGTACTTC
V gene: TRBV12-3/TRBV12-4; CDR3 length: 15; J gene: TRBJ2-5; D gene: -; clone size: -; CDR3 protein: CASSLVGELLETQYF; CDR3 DNA: TGTGCCAGCAGTTTAGTGGGAGAACTTCTAGAGACCCAGTACTTC
V gene: TRBV7-9; CDR3 length: 15; J gene: TRBJ2-3; D gene: -; clone size: -; CDR3 protein: CASSLVAEPTDTQYF; CDR3 DNA: TGTGCCAGCAGCTTAGTAGCGGAACCCACAGATACGCAGTATTTT
V gene: TRBV7-9; CDR3 length: 16; J gene: TRBJ1-2; D gene: -; clone size: -; CDR3 protein: CASSLVLPTDNYGYTF; CDR3 DNA: TGTGCCAGCAGCTTAGTATTACCGACAGATAACTATGGCTACACCTTC
V gene: TRBV7-8; CDR3 length: 16; J gene: TRBJ1-1; D gene: TRBD1; clone size: -; CDR3 protein: CASSSTGARMNTEAFF; CDR3 DNA: TGTGCCAGCAGCTCGACAGGGGCCCGTATGAACACTGAAGCTTTCTTT
V gene: TRBV27; CDR3 length: 16; J gene: TRBJ2-3; D gene: TRBD1; clone size: -; CDR3 protein: CASSPTPGQVVNTQYF; CDR3 DNA: TGTGCCAGCAGTCCAACCCCGGGACAGGTTGTTAATACGCAGTATTTT
V gene: TRBV5-1; CDR3 length: 18; J gene: TRBJ2-1; D gene: -; clone size: once; CDR3 protein: CASSLDLDSRVVDNEQFF; CDR3 DNA: TGCGCCAGCAGCTTGGACCTTGACAGCCGCGTCGTAGACAATGAGCAGTTCTTC
V gene: TRBV27; CDR3 length: 14; J gene: TRBJ2-3; D gene: -; clone size: -; CDR3 protein: CASSPGSRGGTQYF; CDR3 DNA: TGTGCCAGCAGTCCGGGGTCCCGGGGTGGTACGCAGTATTTT
V gene: TRBV2; CDR3 length: 14; J gene: TRBJ1-6; D gene: -; clone size: -; CDR3 protein: CASKGTPYNSPLHF; CDR3 DNA: TGTGCCAGCAAAGGGACACCCTATAATTCACCCCTCCACTTT
V gene: TRBV5-6; CDR3 length: 15; J gene: TRBJ2-6; D gene: -; clone size: -; CDR3 protein: CASTLWGSGANVLTF; CDR3 DNA: TGTGCCAGCACCCTGTGGGGCTCTGGGGCCAACGTCCTGACTTTC
V gene: TRBV6-6; CDR3 length: 10; J gene: TRBJ2-1; D gene: -; clone size: -; CDR3 protein: CASSDSEQFF; CDR3 DNA: TGTGCCAGCAGTGACTCTGAGCAGTTCTTC
V gene: TRBV25-1; CDR3 length: 15; J gene: TRBJ2-1; D gene: TRBD2; clone size: -; CDR3 protein: CASSPLAGSYNEQFF; CDR3 DNA: TGTGCCAGCTCTCCACTAGCGGGATCCTACAATGAGCAGTTCTTC
V gene: TRBV7-9; CDR3 length: 15; J gene: TRBJ1-2; D gene: -; clone size: -; CDR3 protein: CASSPSGGGGYGYTF; CDR3 DNA: TGTGCCAGCAGCCCGTCGGGGGGGGGCGGCTATGGCTACACCTTC